Below are 17 T cell receptor beta chains sequenced from a single sample in a study. TCRdb re-called the 5' RACE reads through MiXCR, storing one row per CDR3 protein. The table shows 55,000 to 70,000 distinct CDR3 sequences, with more than 25% occurring only once. The specimen was tumor-infiltrating memory CD4+ T cells sorted from the breast tumor. Stated subset: memory CD4+ T cells, CD4+CD45RO+CD25-. The receptor source for this set is a female donor with breast cancer.

This clonotype was counted between two and nine times. The chain couples TRBV6-2 or TRBV6-3 to TRBJ1-5; D not certain. CDR1 and CDR2 from the germline V gene are MNHEY and SVGEGT. V lost 6 bases and J 1 base, leaving 10 bases between the germline ends. The CDR3 consists of 14 residues. The DNA of the CDR3 is TGTGCCAGCAGGGAGGCAGGAAGCAATCAGCCCCAGCATTTT. Translating gives CASREAGSNQPQHF.

The chain couples TRBV5-4 to TRBJ2-7; 8 bases agree with TRBD2. Gene TRBJ2-1 matches the end of the DNA better, so the J call may be wrong. The CDR3 spans 15 residues. Germline assignment: CDR1 SGHNT and CDR2 YYREEE (reference sequence). CDR3: CASSSGTTGGNEQFF. DNA for the CDR3: TGTGCCAGCAGCTCTGGGACCACGGGAGGGAATGAGCAGTTCTTC.

J is TRBJ1-2 and V is TRBV7-2; 9 nucleotides agree with TRBD1. This CDR3 is 15 amino acids long. V was clipped by 1 base and J by 4 bases; unmatched bases: 4. Per the germline V gene, CDR1 is SGHTA and CDR2 is FQGNSA. The CDR3 sequence: CASSLGGTGSYGYTF. The CDR3 nucleotides read TGTGCCAGCAGCTTAGGTGGGACAGGGTCCTATGGCTACACCTTC.

The chain links TRBV20-1 to TRBJ2-1, with TRBD2 as a possible D gene (6 bases). Trimming left V 6 bases short and J 5 bases short, with 11 bases between. Germline V lookup: CDR1 DFQATT, CDR2 SNEGSKA (reference sequence). CDR3 length: 12 amino acids. CDR3 region: CSAREPNNEQFF. CDR3 in DNA: TGCAGTGCCCGGGAGCCGAACAATGAGCAGTTCTTC.

The chain employs TRBV7-2 and TRBJ1-1, with D hard to call. Germline CDR1 SGHTA, CDR2 FQGNSA. This CDR3 comprises 13 residues. With 5 bases removed from V and 3 bases from J, the gap between germline ends came to 10 bases. CDR3 residues: CASSIEAYTEAFF. The CDR3 DNA sequence: TGTGCCAGCAGCATAGAGGCCTACACTGAAGCTTTCTTT.

The chain couples TRBV3-1 to TRBJ1-3, with 7 nucleotides matching TRBD1. The CDR3 spans 14 residues. Germline CDR1 is LGHDT and CDR2 is YNNKEL (reference sequence). Germline trimming cut 9 bases from V and 4 bases from J; bases unmatched to any gene: 9. In DNA form, the CDR3 reads TGTGCCAGTCAGCACAGGGGAGTGGGAAACACCATATATTTT. Amino acids: CASQHRGVGNTIYF.

The chain links TRBV4-2 to TRBJ2-3; D unclear. In germline, CDR1 is LGHNA, CDR2 YNFKEQ. V gave up 1 base and J gave up 5 bases, with 13 bases separating them. This CDR3 has 15 amino acids. CDR3 amino acids: CASSQGLERGDTQYF. CDR3 DNA sequence: TGTGCCAGCAGCCAAGGCTTGGAGAGAGGAGATACGCAGTATTTT.

This clonotype was found a few times. The chain uses TRBV7-2 and TRBJ2-5; maybe TRBD2 (7 bases). V was cut by 1 base and J by 5 bases, with 11 bases left in between. This CDR3 has 14 amino acids. The V gene's germline CDR1 is SGHTA and CDR2 FQGNSA. CDR3 nucleotides: TGTGCCAGCAGCTTAGTGGGGGGGCGGGAGACCCAGTACTTC. As protein: CASSLVGGRETQYF.

The chain recombines TRBV2 with TRBJ1-2; TRBD1 is a possible D gene (5 bases). The ends were cut back, 6 bases at V and 0 bases at J, with 11 bases in the middle. The CDR3 contains 14 residues. The germline V gene encodes CDR1 SNHLY and CDR2 FYNNEI. For the CDR3, the DNA is TGTGCCAGCAGGGGGACCACCACTAACTATGGCTACACCTTC. Residues: CASRGTTTNYGYTF.

J is TRBJ1-2 and V is TRBV29-1, with D perhaps TRBD1 (5 bases). Germline CDR1 SQVTM, CDR2 ANQGSEA. The CDR3 is 10 amino acids. V lost 7 bases and J 6 bases, leaving 9 bases between the germline ends. CDR3 nucleotide sequence: TGCAGCGCCGGGACGGATGGCTACACCTTC. Translation gives CSAGTDGYTF.

This clonotype was observed many times. The rearrangement links TRBV20-1 to TRBJ1-2, with 12 bases matching TRBD1. There are 12 residues in the CDR3. The germline CDR1 and CDR2 sequences are DFQATT and SNEGSKA (reference sequence). Written as DNA, the CDR3 is TGCAGGGGGGGACAGGGGGCAATTGGCTACACCTTC. As protein: CRGGQGAIGYTF.

The gene calls are TRBV6-5 and TRBJ1-5; the D gene is possibly TRBD1 (6 bases). The CDR3 is made up of 14 amino acids. In germline, CDR1 is MNHEY, CDR2 SVGAGI. V lost 3 bases, J lost 7 bases, and 13 bases lay in between. CDR3 loop: CASSYSRGYQPQHF. CDR3 nucleotide sequence: TGTGCCAGCAGTTATTCAAGGGGGTACCAGCCCCAGCATTTT.

Concerning this clonotype: Its ends do not fully match the called genes, so a read error is possible. The chain links TRBV5-1 to TRBJ1-4, with D unclear. There are 13 residues in the CDR3. The V gene's germline CDR1 is SGHRS and CDR2 YFSETQ. CDR3 DNA sequence: TGCGCCAGCAGCTTGGACGTATACGAAAAACCGTTTTTT. Its protein product is CASSLDVYEKPFF.

By share, this clonotype counts as medium-sized. The genes are TRBV6-5 and TRBJ1-5; TRBD1 might be the D (6 bases). Germline values: CDR1 MNHEY, CDR2 SVGAGI. This CDR3 is 15 amino acids long. V lost 7 bases and J 2 bases, leaving 15 bases between the germline ends. CDR3: CASIKQGRRNQPQHF. CDR3 sequence (DNA): TGTGCCAGCATTAAGCAGGGGAGGCGCAATCAGCCCCAGCATTTT.

Only one count was recorded for this clonotype. The CDR3 loop is CASSLRNGGSYGYTF. CDR3 DNA: TGTGCCAGCAGCTTAAGGAACGGGGGGAGCTATGGCTACACCTTC. This chain connects TRBV7-9 to TRBJ1-2; D may be TRBD1 (5 bases). This CDR3 region has 15 residues. Germline lookup yields CDR1 SEHNR and CDR2 FQNEAQ (reference sequence). Trimming shortened V by 2 bases and J by 4 bases, and 14 bases separated the two germline ends.

The rearrangement joins TRBV6-5 to TRBJ1-6; TRBD1 might be the D (5 bases). Trimming stripped 2 bases from V and 7 bases from J, with 12 bases between. There are 15 residues in the CDR3. CDR1 is MNHEY and CDR2 is SVGAGI in the germline V gene. CDR3 bases: TGTGCCAGCAGTTACACGGGACCGGCCAATTCACCCCTCCACTTT. This sequence encodes CASSYTGPANSPLHF.

This clonotype was recorded a few times. The rearrangement joins TRBV30 to TRBJ2-7; perhaps TRBD1 as D (6 bases). This CDR3 region has 13 residues. Germline V gene data show CDR1 as GTSNPN and CDR2 as SVGIG (reference sequence). Deletions cut 2 bases from V and 0 bases from J, with 8 bases between. The CDR3 here is CAWSRGSSYEQYF. CDR3 DNA sequence: TGTGCCTGGAGTAGGGGGAGCTCCTACGAGCAGTACTTC.